A selection of T cell receptor beta chains follows, all from one sample in a study of blood T cell repertoires in COVID-19. Here immunoSEQ multiplex PCR was the method, and the copy in TCRdb shows in-frame clones only, minus some. This table has about 90,000 clones, about 91% appearing once. The sequenced sample was peripheral blood. The receptor source for this set is a human donor with active COVID-19. The donor label of this sample is uncertain. Each CDR3 is given without its conserved first and last residue. For some rows the clone size is stated as once, few or many, or as a class when expanded; others skip it.

>TRBV5-1|few|TRBJ1-1
ASSLTGPTGTEAF
>TRBV6-5|.|TRBJ2-2
ASSYGGGSNTGELF
>TRBV5-6|.|TRBJ2-3
ASSSSAGRGITDTQY
>TRBV4-3|.|TRBJ2-7
ASSQDPADQNEQY
>TRBV19|.|TRBJ1-5
ASSDRGQPQH
>TRBV4-1|.|TRBJ2-3
ASSQTNFVDTQY
>TRBV9|.|TRBJ1-5
ASSVGYYGFYSNQPQH
>TRBV6-5|.|TRBJ1-6
ASTRTGANSPLH
>TRBV10-1|.|TRBJ2-7
ASSEPRDRATYYEQY
>TRBV7-9|.|TRBJ2-1
ASNQGLPLGEQF
>TRBV6-2/TRBV6-3|.|TRBJ2-1
ASSKTGGEQF